This T cell receptor (beta chain) was sequenced for a study of blood T cell repertoires in COVID-19. Whole-study context: T cells, B-cell-depleted T cells, or PBMCs supplied cDNA or gDNA.

The CDR3 totals 15 residues. From germline, CDR1 is MNHEY and CDR2 SMNVEV (reference sequence). Trimming at V came to 11 bases and at J to 4 bases, leaving 11 bases not matched to a gene. Only in-frame clones appear in the TCRdb table, and some are missing; sequencing was by immunoSEQ multiplex PCR. The profile shows over 95,000 clones, about 89% of them singletons. The chain recombines TRBV27 with TRBJ2-3, with 11 bases aligning to TRBD2. The sequenced sample was peripheral blood. The sequence was collected from a human donor with acute or convalescent COVID-19. The donor label of this sample is uncertain. As DNA, the CDR3 is TGTGCCTCCAACGAGGTAGCGGGGGGGCCAGATACGCAGTATTTT. Residues: CASNEVAGGPDTQYF.